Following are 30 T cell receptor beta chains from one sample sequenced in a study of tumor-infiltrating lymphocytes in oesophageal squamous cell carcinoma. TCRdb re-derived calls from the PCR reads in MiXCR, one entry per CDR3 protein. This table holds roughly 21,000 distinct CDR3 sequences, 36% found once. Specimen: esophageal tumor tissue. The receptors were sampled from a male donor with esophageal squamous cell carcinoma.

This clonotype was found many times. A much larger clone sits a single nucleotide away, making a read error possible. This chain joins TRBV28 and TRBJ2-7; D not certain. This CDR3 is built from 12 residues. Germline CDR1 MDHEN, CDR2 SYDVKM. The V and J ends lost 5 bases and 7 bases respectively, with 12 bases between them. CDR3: CASSLNYNEQYF. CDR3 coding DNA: TGTGCCAGCAGTCTAAACTACAATGAGCAGTACTTC.

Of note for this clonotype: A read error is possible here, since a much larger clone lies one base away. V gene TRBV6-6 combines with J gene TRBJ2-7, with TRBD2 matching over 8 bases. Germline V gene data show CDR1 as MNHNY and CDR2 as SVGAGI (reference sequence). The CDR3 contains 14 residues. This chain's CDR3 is CATVVAGIYNELYF. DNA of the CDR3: TGTGCTACGGTGGTAGCGGGGATTTACAATGAGCTGTACTTC.

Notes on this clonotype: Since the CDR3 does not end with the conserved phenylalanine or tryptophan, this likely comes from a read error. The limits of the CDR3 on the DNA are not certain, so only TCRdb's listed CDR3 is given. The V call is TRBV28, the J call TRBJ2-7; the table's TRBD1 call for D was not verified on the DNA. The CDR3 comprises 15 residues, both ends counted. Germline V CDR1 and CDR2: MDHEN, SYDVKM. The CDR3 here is CASSRGRPYGYTFGS.

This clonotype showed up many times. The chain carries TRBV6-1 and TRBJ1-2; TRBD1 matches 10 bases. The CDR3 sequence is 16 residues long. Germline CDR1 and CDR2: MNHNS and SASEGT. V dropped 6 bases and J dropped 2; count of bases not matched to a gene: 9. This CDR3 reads CASSPDRGRLNYGYTF. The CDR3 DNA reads TGTGCCAGCAGCCCTGACAGGGGGCGCTTGAACTATGGCTACACCTTC.

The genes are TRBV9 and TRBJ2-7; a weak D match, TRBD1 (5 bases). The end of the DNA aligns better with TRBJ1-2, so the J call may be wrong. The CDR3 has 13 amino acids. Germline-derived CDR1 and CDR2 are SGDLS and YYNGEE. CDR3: CASSSGLQYGYTF. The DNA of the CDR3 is TGTGCCAGCAGCTCGGGACTTCAGTATGGCTACACCTTC.

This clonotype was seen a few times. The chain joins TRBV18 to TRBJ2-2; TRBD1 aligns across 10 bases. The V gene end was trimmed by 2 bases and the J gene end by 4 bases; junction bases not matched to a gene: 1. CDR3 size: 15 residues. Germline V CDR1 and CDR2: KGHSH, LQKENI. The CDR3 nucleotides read TGTGCCAGCTCACCAGGGACAGGGGCCACCGGGGAGCTGTTTTTT. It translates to CASSPGTGATGELFF.

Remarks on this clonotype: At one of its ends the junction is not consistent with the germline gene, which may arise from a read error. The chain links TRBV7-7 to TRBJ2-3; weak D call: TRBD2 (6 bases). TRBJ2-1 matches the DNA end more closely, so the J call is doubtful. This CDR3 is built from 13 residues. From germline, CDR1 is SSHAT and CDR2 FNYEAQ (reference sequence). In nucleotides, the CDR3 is TGTGCTAGCAGCCCGGGACTTAACAATGAGCAGTTCTTC. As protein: CASSPGLNNEQFF.

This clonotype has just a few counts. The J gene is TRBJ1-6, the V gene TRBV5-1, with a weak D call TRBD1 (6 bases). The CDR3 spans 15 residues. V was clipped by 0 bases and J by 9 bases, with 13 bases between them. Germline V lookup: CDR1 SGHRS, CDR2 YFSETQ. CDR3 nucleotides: TGCGCCAGCAGCTTGGTGTGGGGGGCGTCTTCACCCCTCCACTTT. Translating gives CASSLVWGASSPLHF.

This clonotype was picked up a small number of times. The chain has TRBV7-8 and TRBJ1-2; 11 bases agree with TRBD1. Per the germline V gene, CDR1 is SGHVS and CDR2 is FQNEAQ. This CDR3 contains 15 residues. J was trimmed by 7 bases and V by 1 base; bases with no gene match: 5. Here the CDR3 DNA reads TGTGCCAGCAGCTTAGACGGACAGGGGGCAGGTGGCTACACCTTC. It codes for CASSLDGQGAGGYTF.

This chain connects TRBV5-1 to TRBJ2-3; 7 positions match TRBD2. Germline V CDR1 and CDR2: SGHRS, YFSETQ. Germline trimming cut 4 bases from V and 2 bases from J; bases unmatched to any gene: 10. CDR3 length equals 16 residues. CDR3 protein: CASSLLPSGPTDTQYF. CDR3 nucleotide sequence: TGCGCCAGCAGCCTACTCCCTAGCGGTCCCACAGATACGCAGTATTTT.

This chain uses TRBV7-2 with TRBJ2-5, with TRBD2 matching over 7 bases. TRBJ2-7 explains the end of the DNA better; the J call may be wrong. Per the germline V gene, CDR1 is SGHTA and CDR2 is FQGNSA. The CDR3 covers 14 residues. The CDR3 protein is CASSFGGRSSEQYF. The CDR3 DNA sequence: TGTGCCAGCAGCTTCGGCGGGAGAAGTAGCGAGCAGTACTTC.

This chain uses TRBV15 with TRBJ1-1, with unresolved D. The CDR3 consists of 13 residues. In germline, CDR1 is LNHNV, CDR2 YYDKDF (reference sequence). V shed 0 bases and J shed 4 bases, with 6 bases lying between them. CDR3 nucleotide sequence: TGTGCCACCAGCAGAGATTGGTCCACTGAAGCTTTCTTT. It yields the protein CATSRDWSTEAFF.

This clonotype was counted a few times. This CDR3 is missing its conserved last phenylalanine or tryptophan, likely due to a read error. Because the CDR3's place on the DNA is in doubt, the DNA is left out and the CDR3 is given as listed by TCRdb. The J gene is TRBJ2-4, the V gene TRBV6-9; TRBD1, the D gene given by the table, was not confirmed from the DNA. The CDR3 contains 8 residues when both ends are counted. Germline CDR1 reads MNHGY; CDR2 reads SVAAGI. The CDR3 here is CASSSRSS.

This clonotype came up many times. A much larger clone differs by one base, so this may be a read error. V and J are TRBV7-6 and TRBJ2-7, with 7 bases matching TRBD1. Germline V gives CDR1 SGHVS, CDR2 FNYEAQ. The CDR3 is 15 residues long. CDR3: CANSLEDRLSYEQYF. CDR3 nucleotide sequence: TGTGCCAACAGCTTAGAGGACAGGCTCTCCTACGAGCAGTACTTC.

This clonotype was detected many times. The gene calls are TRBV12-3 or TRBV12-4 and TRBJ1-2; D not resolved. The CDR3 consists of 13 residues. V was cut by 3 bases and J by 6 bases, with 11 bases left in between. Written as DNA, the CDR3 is TGTGCCAGCAGTTTTCGATGGATGGATGGCTACACCTTC. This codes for CASSFRWMDGYTF.

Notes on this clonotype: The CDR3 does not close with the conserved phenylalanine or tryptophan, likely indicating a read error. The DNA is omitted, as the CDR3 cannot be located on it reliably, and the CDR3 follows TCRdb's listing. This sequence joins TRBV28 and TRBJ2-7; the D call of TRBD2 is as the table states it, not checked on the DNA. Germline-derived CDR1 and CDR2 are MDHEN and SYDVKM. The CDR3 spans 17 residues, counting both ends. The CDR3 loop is CASSADGREDFGYTFGS.

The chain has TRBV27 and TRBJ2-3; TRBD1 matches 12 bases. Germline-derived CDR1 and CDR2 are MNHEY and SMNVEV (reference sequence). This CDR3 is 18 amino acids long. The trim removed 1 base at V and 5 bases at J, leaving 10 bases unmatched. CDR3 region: CASSLFEPGQGAIDTQYF. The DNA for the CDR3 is TGTGCCAGCAGTTTATTCGAACCGGGACAGGGGGCAATAGATACGCAGTATTTT.

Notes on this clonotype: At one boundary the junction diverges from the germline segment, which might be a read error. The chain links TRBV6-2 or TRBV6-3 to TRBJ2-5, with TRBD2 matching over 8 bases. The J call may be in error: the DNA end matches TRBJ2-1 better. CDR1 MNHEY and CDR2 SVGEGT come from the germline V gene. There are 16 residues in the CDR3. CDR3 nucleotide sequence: TGTGTCAGCTCGGCGGGAGGAAGTATTAGATCCTACGAGCAGTTCTTC. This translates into CVSSAGGSIRSYEQFF.

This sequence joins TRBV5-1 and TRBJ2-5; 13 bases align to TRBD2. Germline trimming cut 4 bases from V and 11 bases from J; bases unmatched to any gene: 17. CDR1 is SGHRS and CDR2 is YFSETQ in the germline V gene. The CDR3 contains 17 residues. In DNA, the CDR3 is TGCGCCAGCAGCCCGGACCCGACTAGCGGGAGGCTCAATGAGCAGTACTTC. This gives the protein CASSPDPTSGRLNEQYF. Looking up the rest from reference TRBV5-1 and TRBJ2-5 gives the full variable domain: KAGVTQTPRYLIKTRGQQVTLSCSPISGHRSVSWYQQTPGQGLQFLFEYFSETQRNKGNFPGRFSGRQFSNSRSEMNVSTLELGDSALYLCASSPDPTSGRLNEQYFGPGTRLLVL.

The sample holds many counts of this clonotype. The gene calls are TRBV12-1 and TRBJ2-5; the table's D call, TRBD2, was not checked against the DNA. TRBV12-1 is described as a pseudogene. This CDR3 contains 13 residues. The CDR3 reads CAQLAGGPCEQYF. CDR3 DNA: TGTGCCCAGCTAGCGGGAGGGCCCTGTGAGCAGTACTTC.

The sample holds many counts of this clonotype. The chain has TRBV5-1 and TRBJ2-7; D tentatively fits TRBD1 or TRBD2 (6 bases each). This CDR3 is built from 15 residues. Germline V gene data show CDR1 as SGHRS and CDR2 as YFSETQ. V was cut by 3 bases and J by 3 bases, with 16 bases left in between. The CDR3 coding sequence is TGCGCCAGCAGCTACACGACAGGAGGGTTCTACGAGCAGTACTTC. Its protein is CASSYTTGGFYEQYF.

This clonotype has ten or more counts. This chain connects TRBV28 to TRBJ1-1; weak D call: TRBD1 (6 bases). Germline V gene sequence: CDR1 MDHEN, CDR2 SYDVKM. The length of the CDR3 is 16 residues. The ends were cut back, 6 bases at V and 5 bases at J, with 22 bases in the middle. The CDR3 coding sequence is TGTGCCAGCAGAATACCATCTACAGGGTGGAGAACTGAAGCTTTCTTT. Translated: CASRIPSTGWRTEAFF.

The DNA of the CDR3 is TGTGCCAGCAGCTTATCAGTAGGGAGCACAGATACGCAGTTCTTC. Amino acids: CASSLSVGSTDTQFF. The V call is TRBV7-3, the J call TRBJ2-3, with D possibly matching TRBD2 (5 bases). The J call may be incorrect, as the DNA end agrees better with TRBJ2-1. This CDR3 spans 15 amino acids. Germline CDR1 reads SGHTA; CDR2 reads FQGTGA.

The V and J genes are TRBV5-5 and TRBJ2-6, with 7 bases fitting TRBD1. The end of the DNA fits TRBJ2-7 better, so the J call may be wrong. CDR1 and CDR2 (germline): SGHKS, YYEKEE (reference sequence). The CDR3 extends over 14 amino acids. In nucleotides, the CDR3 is TGTGCCAGCAGCTCGATAGGGGGCTATTTCGAGCAGTACTTC. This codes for CASSSIGGYFEQYF.

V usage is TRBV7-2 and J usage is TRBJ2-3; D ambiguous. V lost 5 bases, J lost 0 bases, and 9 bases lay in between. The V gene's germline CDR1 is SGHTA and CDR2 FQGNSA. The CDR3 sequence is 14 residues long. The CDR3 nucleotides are TGTGCCAGCAGCACCACTACTAGCACAGATACGCAGTATTTT. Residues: CASSTTTSTDTQYF.

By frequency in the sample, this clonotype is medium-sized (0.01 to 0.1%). CDR3 in DNA: TGTGCCAGCAGTTCGGTTTTCTACGAGCAGTACTTC. Protein: CASSSVFYEQYF. The V gene is TRBV12-3 or TRBV12-4, the J gene TRBJ2-7, with no clear D. V was clipped by 4 bases and J by 3 bases, with 7 bases between them. There are 12 residues in the CDR3.

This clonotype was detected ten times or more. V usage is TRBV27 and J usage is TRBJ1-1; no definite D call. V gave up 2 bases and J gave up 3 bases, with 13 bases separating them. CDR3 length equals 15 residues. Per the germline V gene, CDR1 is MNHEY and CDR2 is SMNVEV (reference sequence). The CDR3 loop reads CASSLLSPGYTEAFF. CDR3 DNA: TGTGCCAGCAGTTTACTCTCCCCTGGGTACACTGAAGCTTTCTTT.

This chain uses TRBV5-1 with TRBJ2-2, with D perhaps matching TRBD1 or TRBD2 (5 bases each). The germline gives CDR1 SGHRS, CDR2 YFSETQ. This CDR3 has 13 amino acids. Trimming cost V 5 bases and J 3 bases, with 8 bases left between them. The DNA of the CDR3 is TGCGCCAGCAGGAGGGGCGACACCGGGGAGCTGTTTTTT. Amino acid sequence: CASRRGDTGELFF. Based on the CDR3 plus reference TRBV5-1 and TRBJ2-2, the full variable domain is KAGVTQTPRYLIKTRGQQVTLSCSPISGHRSVSWYQQTPGQGLQFLFEYFSETQRNKGNFPGRFSGRQFSNSRSEMNVSTLELGDSALYLCASRRGDTGELFFGEGSRLTVL.

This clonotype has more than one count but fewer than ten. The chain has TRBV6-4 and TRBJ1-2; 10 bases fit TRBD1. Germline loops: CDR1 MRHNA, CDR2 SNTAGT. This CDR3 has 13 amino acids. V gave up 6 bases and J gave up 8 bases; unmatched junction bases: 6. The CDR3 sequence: CASSRTGGSGYTF. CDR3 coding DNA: TGTGCCAGCAGCCGGACAGGGGGGAGCGGCTACACCTTC.

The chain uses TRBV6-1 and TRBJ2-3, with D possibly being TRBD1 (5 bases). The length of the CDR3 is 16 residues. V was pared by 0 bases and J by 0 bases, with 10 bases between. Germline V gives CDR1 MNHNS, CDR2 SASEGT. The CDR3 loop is CASSEAPGKSTDTQYF. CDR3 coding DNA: TGTGCCAGCAGTGAAGCCCCAGGGAAAAGCACAGATACGCAGTATTTT.